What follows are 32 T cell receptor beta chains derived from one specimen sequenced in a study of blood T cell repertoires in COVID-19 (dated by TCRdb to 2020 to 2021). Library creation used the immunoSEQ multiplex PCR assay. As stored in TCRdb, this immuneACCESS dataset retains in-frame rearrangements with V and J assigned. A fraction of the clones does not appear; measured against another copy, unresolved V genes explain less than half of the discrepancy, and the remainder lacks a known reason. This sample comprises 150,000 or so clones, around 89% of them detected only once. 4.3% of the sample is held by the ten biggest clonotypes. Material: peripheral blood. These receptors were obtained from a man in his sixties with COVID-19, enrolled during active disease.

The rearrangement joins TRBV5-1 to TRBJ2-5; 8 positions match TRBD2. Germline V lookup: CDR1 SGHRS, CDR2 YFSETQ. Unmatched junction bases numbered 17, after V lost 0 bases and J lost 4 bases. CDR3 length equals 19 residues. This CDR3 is CASSLGGAGAGNSGETQYF. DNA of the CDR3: TGCGCCAGCAGCTTGGGGGGAGCGGGGGCCGGAAATTCAGGAGAGACCCAGTACTTC.

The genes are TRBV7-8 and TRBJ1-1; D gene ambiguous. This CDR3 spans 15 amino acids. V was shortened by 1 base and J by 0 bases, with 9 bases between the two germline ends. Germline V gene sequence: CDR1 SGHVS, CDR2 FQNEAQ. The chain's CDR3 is CASSLVVSMNTEAFF. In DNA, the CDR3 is TGTGCCAGCAGCTTAGTCGTCAGTATGAACACTGAAGCTTTCTTT.

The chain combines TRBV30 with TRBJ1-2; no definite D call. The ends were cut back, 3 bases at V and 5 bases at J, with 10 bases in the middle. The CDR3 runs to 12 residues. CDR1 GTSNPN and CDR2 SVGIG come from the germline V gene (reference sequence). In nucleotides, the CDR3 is TGTGCCTGGAGAGCGGGCGTTTATGGCTACACCTTC. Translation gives CAWRAGVYGYTF.

The CDR3 here is CASKGGQATDTQYF. CDR3 coding DNA: TGTGCCAGCAAAGGGGGTCAGGCCACAGATACGCAGTATTTT. V gene TRBV28 combines with J gene TRBJ2-3; tentatively, D is TRBD1 (6 bases). This CDR3 region has 14 residues. Germline-derived CDR1 and CDR2 are MDHEN and SYDVKM. V was shortened by 7 bases and J by 2 bases, with 13 bases between the two germline ends. Together with reference TRBV28 and TRBJ2-3, the CDR3 gives the full variable domain: DVKVTQSSRYLVKRTGEKVFLECVQDMDHENMFWYRQDPGLGLRLIYFSYDVKMKEKGDIPEGYSVSREKKERFSLILESASTNQTSMYLCASKGGQATDTQYFGPGTRLTVL.

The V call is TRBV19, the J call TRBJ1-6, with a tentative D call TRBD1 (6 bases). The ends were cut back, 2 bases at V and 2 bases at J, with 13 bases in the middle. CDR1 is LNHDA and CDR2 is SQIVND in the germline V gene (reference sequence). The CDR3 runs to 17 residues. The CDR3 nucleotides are TGTGCCAGTAGTATACGCCCCGACAGGACCTATAATTCACCCCTCCACTTT. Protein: CASSIRPDRTYNSPLHF.

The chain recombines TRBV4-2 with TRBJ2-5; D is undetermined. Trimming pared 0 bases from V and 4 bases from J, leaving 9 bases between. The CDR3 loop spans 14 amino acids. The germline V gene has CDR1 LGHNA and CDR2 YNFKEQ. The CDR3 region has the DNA TGTGCCAGCAGCCAAGATTTGGCTGTAGAGACCCAGTACTTC. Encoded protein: CASSQDLAVETQYF.

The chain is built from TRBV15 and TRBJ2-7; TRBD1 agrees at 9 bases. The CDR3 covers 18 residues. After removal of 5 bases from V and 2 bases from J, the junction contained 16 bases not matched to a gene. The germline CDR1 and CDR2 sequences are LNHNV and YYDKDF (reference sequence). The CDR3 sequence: CATSQGGWKTGGTYEQYF. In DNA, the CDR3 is TGTGCCACCAGCCAAGGAGGGTGGAAGACAGGGGGAACCTACGAGCAGTACTTC.

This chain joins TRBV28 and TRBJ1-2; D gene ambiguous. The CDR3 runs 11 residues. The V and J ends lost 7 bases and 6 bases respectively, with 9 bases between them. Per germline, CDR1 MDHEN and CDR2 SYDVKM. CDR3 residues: CASTQRDGYTF. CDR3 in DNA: TGTGCCAGCACCCAGAGGGATGGCTACACCTTC.

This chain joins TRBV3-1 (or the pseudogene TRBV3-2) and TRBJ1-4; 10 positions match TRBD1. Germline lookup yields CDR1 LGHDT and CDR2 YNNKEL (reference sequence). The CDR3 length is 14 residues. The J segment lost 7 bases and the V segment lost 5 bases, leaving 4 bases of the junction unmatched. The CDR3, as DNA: TGTGCCAGCAGCTTTGACAGGGGGCCTGAAAAACTGTTTTTT. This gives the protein CASSFDRGPEKLFF.

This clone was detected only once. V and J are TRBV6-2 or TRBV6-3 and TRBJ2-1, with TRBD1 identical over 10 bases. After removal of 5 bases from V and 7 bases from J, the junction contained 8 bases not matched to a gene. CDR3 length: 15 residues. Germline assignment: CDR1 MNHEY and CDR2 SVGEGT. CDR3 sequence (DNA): TGTGCCAGCAGTACCCGGGACAGGGGAAGAAATGAGCAGTTCTTC. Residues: CASSTRDRGRNEQFF.

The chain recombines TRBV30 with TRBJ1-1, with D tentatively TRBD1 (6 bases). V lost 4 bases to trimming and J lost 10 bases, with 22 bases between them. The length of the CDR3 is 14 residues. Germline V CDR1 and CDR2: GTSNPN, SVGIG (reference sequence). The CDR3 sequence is CAWNPGQIGGGAFF. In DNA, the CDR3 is TGTGCCTGGAACCCTGGACAGATAGGCGGTGGAGCTTTCTTT.

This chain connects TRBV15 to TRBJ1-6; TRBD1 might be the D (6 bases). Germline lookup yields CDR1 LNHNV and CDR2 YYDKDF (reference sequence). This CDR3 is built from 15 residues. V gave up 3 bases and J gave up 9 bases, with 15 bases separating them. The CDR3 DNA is TGTGCCACCAGCAGCAGGCAGGGGCAGGGTTCACCCCTCCACTTT. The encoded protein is CATSSRQGQGSPLHF.

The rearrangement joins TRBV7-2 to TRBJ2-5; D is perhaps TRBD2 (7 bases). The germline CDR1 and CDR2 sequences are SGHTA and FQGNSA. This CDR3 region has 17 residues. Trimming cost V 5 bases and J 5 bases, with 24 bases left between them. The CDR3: CASSHQWGGRGSETQYF. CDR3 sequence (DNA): TGTGCCAGCAGCCACCAGTGGGGGGGCAGGGGTTCGGAGACCCAGTACTTC.

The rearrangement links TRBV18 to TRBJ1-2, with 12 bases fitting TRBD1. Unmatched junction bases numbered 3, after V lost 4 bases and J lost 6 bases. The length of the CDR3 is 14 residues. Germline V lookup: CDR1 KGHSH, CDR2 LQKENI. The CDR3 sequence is CASSQGQGADGYTF. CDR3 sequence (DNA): TGTGCCAGCTCACAGGGACAGGGGGCGGATGGCTACACCTTC.

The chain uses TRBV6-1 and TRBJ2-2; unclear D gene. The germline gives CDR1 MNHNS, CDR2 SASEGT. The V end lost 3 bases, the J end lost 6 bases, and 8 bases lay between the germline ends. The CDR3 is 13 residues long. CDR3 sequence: CASSDGLAGELFF. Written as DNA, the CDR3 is TGTGCCAGCAGTGACGGGTTGGCCGGGGAGCTGTTTTTT.

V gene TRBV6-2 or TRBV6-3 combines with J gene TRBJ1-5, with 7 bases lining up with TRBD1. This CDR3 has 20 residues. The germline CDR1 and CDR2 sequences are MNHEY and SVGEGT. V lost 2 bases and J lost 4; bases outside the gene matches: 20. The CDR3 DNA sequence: TGTGCCAGCAGTTACCCACTGACAGGGAGTGAGATGTTGTGGAATCAGCCCCAGCATTTT. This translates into CASSYPLTGSEMLWNQPQHF.

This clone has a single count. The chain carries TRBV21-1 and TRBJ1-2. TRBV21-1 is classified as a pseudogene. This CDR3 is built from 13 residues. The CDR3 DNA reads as TGTGCCAGCAGCCTTAAGGGGGGGGATGGCTACACCTTC. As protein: CASSLKGGDGYTF.

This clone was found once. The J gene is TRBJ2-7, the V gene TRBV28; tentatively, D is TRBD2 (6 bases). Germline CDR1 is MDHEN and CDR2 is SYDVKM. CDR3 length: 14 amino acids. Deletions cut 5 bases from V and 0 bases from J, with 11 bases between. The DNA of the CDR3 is TGTGCCAGCAGTCCCGGCGGGAACTCCTACGAGCAGTACTTC. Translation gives CASSPGGNSYEQYF. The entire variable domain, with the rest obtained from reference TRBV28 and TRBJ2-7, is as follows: DVKVTQSSRYLVKRTGEKVFLECVQDMDHENMFWYRQDPGLGLRLIYFSYDVKMKEKGDIPEGYSVSREKKERFSLILESASTNQTSMYLCASSPGGNSYEQYFGPGTRLTVT.

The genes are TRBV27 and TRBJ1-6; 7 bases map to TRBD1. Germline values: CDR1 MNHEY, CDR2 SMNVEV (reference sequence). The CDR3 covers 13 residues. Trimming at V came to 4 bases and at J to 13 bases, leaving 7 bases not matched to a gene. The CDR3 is CASSSRDSKPLHF. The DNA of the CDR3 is TGTGCCAGCAGTTCTCGGGACAGCAAGCCCCTCCACTTT.

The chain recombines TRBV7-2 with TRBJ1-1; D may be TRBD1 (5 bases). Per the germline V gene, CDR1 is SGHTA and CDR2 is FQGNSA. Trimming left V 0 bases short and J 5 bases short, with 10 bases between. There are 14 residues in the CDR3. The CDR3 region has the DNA TGTGCCAGCAGCTTAGCTCTCAGGGATACTGAAGCTTTCTTT. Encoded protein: CASSLALRDTEAFF.

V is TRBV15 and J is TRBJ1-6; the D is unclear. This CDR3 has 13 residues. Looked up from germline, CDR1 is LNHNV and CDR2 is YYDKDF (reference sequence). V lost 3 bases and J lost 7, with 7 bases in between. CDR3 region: CATSRAPNSPLHF. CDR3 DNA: TGTGCCACCAGCAGGGCCCCCAATTCACCCCTCCACTTT.

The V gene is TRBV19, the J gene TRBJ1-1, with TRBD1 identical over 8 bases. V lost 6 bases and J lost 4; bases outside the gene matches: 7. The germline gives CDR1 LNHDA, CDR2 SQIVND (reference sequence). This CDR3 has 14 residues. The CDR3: CASRRQGRGTEAFF. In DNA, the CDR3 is TGTGCCAGTAGGAGACAGGGGAGGGGCACTGAAGCTTTCTTT.

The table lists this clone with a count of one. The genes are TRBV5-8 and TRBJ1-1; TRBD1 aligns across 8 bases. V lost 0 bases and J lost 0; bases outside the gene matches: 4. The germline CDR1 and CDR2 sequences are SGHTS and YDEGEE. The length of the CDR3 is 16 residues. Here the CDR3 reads CASSLGQGAMNTEAFF. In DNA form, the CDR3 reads TGTGCCAGCAGCTTGGGGCAGGGGGCGATGAACACTGAAGCTTTCTTT.

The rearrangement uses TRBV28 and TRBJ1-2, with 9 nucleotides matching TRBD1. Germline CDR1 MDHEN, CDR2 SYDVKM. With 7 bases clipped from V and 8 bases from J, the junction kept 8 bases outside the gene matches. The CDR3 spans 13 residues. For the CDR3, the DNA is TGTGCCAGCAATGTACAGGGGGCGAGGGGCTACACCTTC. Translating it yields CASNVQGARGYTF.

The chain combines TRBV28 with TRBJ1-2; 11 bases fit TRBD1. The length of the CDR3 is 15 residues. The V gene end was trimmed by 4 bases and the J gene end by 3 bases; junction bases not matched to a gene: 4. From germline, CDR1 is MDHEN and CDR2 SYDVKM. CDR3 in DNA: TGTGCCAGCAGTTCTGGGACAGGGGGTTACTATGGCTACACCTTC. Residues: CASSSGTGGYYGYTF.

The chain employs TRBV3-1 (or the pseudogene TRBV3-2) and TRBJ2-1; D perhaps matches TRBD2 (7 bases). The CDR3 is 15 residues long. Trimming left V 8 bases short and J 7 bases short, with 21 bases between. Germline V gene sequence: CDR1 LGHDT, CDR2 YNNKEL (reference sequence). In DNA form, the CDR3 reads TGTGCCAGCGGGCCGACGGGGGGCGCGGGGAATGAGCAGTTCTTC. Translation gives CASGPTGGAGNEQFF.

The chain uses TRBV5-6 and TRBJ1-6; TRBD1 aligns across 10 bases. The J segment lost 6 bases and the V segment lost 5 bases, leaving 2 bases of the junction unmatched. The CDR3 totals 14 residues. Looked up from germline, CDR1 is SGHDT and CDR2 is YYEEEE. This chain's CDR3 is CASRGQGSNSPLHF. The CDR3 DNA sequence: TGTGCCAGCAGGGGACAGGGGTCTAATTCACCCCTCCACTTT.

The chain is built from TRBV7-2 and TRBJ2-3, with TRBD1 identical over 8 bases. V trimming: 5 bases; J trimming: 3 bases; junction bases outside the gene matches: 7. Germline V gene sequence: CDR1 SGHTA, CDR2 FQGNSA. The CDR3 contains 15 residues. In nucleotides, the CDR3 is TGTGCCAGCAGCAGAGACAGGGGACGGACAGATACGCAGTATTTT. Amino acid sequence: CASSRDRGRTDTQYF.

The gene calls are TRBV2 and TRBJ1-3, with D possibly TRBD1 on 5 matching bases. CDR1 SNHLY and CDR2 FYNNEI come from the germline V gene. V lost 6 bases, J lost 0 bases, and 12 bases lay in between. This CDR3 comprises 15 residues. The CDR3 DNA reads TGTGCCAGCAGGGAGGGACTGCACTCTGGAAACACCATATATTTT. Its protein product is CASREGLHSGNTIYF.

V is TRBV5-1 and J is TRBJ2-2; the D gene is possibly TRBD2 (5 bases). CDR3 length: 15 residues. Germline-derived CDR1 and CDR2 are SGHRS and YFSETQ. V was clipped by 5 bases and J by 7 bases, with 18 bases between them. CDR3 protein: CASSPAVRGGGELFF. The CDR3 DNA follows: TGCGCCAGCAGTCCCGCAGTACGGGGTGGCGGGGAGCTGTTTTTT.

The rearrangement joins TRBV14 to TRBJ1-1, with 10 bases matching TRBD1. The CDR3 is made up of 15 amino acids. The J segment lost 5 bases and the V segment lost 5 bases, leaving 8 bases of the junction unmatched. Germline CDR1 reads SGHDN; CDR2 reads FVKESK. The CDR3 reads CASSTRTGGRTEAFF. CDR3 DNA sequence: TGTGCCAGCAGCACCCGGACAGGGGGGAGGACTGAAGCTTTCTTT.

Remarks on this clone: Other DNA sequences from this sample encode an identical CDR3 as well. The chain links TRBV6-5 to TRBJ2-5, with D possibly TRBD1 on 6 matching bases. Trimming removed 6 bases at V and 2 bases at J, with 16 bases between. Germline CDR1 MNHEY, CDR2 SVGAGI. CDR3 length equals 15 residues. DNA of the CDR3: TGTGCCAGCAGCAAAAACCGACAGGTTCAAGAGACCCAGTACTTC. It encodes CASSKNRQVQETQYF.